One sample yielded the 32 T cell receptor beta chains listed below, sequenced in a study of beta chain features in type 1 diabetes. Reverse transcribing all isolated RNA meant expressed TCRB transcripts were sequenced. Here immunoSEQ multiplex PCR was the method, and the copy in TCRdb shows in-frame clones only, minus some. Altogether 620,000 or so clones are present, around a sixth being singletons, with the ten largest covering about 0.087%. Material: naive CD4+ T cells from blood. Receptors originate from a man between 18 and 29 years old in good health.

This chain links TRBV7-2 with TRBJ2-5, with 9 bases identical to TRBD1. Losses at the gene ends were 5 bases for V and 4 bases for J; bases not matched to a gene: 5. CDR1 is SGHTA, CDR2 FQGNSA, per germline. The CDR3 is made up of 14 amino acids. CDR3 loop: CASSTQGAGETQYF. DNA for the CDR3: TGTGCCAGCAGCACACAGGGGGCCGGAGAGACCCAGTACTTC.

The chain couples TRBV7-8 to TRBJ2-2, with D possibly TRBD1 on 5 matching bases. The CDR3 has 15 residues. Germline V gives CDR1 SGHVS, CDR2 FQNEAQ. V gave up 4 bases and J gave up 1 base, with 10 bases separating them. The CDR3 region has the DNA TGTGCCAGCAGCTCGGACATTTTGAACACCGGGGAGCTGTTTTTT. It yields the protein CASSSDILNTGELFF.

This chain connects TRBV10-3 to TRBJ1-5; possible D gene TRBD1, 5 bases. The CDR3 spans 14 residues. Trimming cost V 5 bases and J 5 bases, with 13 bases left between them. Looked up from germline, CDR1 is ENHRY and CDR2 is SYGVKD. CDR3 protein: CAISSGFRDQPQHF. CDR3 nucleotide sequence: TGTGCCATCAGTTCAGGGTTCAGGGATCAGCCCCAGCATTTT.

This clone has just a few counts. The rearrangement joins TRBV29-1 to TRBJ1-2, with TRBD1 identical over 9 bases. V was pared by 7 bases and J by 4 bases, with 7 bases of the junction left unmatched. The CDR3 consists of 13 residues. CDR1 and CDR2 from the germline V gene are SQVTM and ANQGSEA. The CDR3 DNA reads TGCAGCGGGGGACAGGGAGGTGGCTATGGCTACACCTTC. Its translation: CSGGQGGGYGYTF. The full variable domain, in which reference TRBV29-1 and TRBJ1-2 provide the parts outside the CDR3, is SAVISQKPSRDICQRGTSLTIQCQVDSQVTMMFWYRQQPGQSLTLIATANQGSEATYESGFVIDKFPISRPNLTFSTLTVSNMSPEDSSIYLCSGGQGGGYGYTFGSGTRLTVV.

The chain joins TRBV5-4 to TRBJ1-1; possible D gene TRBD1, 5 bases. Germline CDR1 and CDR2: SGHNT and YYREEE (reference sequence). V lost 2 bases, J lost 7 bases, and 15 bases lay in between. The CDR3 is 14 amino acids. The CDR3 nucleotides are TGTGCCAGCAGCTTTAAAGCAGGGACCCTTGAAGCTTTCTTT. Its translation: CASSFKAGTLEAFF.

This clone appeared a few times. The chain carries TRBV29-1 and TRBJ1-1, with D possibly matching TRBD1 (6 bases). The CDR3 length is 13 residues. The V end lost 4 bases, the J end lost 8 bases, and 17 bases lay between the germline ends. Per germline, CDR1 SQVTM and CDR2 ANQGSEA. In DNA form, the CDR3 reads TGCAGCGTTGTAGAACAGGTTAGGGGGGAAGCTTTCTTT. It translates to CSVVEQVRGEAFF.

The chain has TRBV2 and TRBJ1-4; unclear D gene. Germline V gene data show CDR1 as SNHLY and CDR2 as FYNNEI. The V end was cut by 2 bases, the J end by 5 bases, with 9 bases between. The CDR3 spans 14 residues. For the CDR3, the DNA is TGTGCCAGCAGTGAACCCGCGGGAAATGAAAAACTGTTTTTT. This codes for CASSEPAGNEKLFF.

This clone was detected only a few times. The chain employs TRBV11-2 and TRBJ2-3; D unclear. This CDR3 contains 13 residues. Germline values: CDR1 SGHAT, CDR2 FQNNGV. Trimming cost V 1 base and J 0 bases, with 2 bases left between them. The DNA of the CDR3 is TGTGCCAGCAGCTTAGTTAGCACAGATACGCAGTATTTT. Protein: CASSLVSTDTQYF.

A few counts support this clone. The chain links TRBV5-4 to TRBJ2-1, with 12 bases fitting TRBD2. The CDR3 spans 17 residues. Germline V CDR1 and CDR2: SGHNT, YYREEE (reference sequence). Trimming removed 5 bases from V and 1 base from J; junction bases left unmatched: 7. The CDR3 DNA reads TGTGCCAGCAGTATGACTAGCGGGAGAGGGTCCTACAATGAGCAGTTCTTC. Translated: CASSMTSGRGSYNEQFF.

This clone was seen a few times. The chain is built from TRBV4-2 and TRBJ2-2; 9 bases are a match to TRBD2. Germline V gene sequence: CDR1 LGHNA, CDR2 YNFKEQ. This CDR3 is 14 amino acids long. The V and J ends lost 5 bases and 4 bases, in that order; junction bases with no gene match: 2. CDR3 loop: CASSSLAGTGELFF. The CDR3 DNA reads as TGTGCCAGCAGCTCACTAGCGGGCACCGGGGAGCTGTTTTTT.

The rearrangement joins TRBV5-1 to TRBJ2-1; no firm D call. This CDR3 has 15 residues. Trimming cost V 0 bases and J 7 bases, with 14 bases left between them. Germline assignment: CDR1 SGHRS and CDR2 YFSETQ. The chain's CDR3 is CASSLGAGTSNEQFF. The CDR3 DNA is TGCGCCAGCAGCTTGGGGGCCGGCACTTCTAATGAGCAGTTCTTC.

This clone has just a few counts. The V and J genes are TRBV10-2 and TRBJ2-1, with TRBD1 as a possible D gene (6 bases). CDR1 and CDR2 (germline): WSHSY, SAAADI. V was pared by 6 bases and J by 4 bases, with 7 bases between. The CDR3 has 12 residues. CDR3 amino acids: CASRTGYNEQFF. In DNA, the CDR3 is TGCGCCAGCAGAACAGGGTACAATGAGCAGTTCTTC.

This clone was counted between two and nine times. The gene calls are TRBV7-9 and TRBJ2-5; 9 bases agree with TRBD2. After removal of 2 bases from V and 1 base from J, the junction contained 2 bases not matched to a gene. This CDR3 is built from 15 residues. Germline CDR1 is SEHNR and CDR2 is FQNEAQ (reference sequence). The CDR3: CASSLLSGGQETQYF. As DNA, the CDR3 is TGTGCCAGCAGCTTACTTAGCGGGGGCCAAGAGACCCAGTACTTC. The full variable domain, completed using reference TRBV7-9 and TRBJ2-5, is DTGVSQNPRHKITKRGQNVTFRCDPISEHNRLYWYRQTLGQGPEFLTYFQNEAQLEKSRLLSDRFSAERPKGSFSTLEIQRTEQGDSAMYLCASSLLSGGQETQYFGPGTRLLVL.

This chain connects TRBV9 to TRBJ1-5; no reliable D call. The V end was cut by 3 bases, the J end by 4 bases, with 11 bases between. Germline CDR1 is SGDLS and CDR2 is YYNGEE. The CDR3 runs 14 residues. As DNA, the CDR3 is TGTGCCAGCAGCGCGGATGGGTCGAATCAGCCCCAGCATTTT. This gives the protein CASSADGSNQPQHF.

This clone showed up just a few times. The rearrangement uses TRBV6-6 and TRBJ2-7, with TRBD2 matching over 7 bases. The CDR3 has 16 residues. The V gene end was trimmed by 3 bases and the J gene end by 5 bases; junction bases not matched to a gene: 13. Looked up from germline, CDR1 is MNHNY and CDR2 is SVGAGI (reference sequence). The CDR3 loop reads CASSYSHSGGNNEQYF. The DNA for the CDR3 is TGTGCCAGCAGTTATTCCCACTCGGGGGGAAATAACGAGCAGTACTTC.

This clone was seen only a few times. The CDR3 DNA reads TGTGCCAGTACATGGGGGACGGATCGTGGCTACACCTTC. This gives the protein CASTWGTDRGYTF. The chain carries TRBV19 and TRBJ1-2; tentatively, D is TRBD1 (5 bases). V gave up 7 bases and J gave up 7 bases, with 16 bases separating them. CDR1 LNHDA and CDR2 SQIVND come from the germline V gene (reference sequence). The CDR3 consists of 13 residues. Full variable domain (missing parts from reference TRBV19 and TRBJ1-2): DGGITQSPKYLFRKEGQNVTLSCEQNLNHDAMYWYRQDPGQGLRLIYYSQIVNDFQKGDIAEGYSVSREKKESFPLTVTSAQKNPTAFYLCASTWGTDRGYTFGSGTRLTVV.

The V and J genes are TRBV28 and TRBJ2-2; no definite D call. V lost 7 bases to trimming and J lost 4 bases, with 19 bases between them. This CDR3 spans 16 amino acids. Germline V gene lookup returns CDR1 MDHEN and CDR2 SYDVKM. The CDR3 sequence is CASTQHPLLRTGELFF. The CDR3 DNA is TGTGCCAGCACCCAACATCCCCTACTCCGCACCGGGGAGCTGTTTTTT.

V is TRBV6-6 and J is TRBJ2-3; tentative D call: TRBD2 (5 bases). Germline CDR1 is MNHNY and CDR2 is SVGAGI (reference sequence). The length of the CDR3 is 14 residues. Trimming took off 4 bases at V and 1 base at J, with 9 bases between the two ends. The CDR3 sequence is CASSSGVRTDTQYF. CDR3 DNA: TGTGCCAGCAGTTCCGGGGTACGCACAGATACGCAGTATTTT.

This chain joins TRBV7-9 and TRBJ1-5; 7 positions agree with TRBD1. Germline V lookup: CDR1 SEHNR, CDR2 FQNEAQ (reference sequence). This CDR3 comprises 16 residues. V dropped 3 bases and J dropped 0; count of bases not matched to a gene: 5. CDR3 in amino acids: CASSFGDRNSNQPQHF. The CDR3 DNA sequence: TGTGCCAGCAGCTTCGGGGACAGAAATAGCAATCAGCCCCAGCATTTT.

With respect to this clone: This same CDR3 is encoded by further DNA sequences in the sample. This CDR3 is CATSRATDTQYF. As DNA, the CDR3 is TGTGCCACCAGCAGAGCCACAGATACGCAGTATTTT. V usage is TRBV15 and J usage is TRBJ2-3; D not certain. CDR1 LNHNV and CDR2 YYDKDF come from the germline V gene (reference sequence). CDR3 size: 12 residues. Trimming pared 1 base from V and 2 bases from J, leaving 1 base between. Full variable domain (remainder filled in from reference TRBV15 and TRBJ2-3): DAMVIQNPRYQVTQFGKPVTLSCSQTLNHNVMYWYQQKSSQAPKLLFHYYDKDFNNEADTPDNFQSRRPNTSFCFLDIRSPGLGDTAMYLCATSRATDTQYFGPGTRLTVL.

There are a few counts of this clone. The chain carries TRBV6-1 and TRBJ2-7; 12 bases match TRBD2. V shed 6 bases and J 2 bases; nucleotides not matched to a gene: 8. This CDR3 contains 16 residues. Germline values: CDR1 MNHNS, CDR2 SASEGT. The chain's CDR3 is CASREQTSGSTYEQYF. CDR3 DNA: TGTGCCAGCAGAGAACAGACTAGCGGGAGTACCTACGAGCAGTACTTC.

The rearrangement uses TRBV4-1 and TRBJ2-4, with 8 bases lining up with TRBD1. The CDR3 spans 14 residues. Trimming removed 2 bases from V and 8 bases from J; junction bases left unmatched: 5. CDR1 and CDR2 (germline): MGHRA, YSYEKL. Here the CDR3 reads CASSQNRGKDIQYF. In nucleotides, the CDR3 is TGCGCCAGCAGCCAAAACAGGGGGAAGGACATTCAGTACTTC.

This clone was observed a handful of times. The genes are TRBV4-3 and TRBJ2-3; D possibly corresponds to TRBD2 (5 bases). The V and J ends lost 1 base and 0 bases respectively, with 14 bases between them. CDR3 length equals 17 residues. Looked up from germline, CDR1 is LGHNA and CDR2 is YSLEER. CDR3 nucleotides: TGCGCCAGCAGCCAAGGTCTGCCGGGGTCCAGCACAGATACGCAGTATTTT. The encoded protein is CASSQGLPGSSTDTQYF.

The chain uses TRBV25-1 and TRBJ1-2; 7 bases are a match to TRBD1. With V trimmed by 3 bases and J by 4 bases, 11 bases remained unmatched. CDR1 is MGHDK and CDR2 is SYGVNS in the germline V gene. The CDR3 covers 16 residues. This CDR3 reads CASSDDRVGYGYGYTF. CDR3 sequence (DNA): TGTGCCAGCAGTGACGACAGGGTGGGTTATGGCTATGGCTACACCTTC.

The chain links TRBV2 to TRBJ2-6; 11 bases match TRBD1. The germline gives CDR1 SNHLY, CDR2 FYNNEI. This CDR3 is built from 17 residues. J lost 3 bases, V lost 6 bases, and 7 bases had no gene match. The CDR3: CASSYGQGAVGANVLTF. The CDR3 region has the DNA TGTGCCAGCAGCTATGGACAGGGGGCGGTTGGGGCCAACGTCCTGACTTTC. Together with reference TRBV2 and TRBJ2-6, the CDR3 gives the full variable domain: EPEVTQTPSHQVTQMGQEVILRCVPISNHLYFYWYRQILGQKVEFLVSFYNNEISEKSEIFDDQFSVERPDGSNFTLKIRSTKLEDSAMYFCASSYGQGAVGANVLTFGAGSRLTVL.

CDR3 loop: CAIRAELNTEAFF. The CDR3 DNA reads TGTGCCATCAGGGCAGAACTGAACACTGAAGCTTTCTTT. The V and J genes are TRBV10-3 and TRBJ1-1; D is unclear. Germline V CDR1 and CDR2: ENHRY, SYGVKD. The CDR3 length is 13 residues. The V gene lost 6 bases and the J gene lost 0 bases, with 8 bases spanning the gap.

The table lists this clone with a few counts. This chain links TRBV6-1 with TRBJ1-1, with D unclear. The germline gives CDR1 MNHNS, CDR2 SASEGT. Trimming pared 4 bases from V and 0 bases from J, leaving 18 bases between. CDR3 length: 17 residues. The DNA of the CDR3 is TGTGCCAGCAGTGCCCGTCGGCCACTTAACATGAACACTGAAGCTTTCTTT. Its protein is CASSARRPLNMNTEAFF.

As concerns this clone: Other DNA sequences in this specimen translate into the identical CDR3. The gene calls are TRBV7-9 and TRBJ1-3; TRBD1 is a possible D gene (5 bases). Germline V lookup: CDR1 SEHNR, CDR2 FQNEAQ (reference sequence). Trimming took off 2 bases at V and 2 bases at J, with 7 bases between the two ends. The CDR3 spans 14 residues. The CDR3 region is CASSLRGAGNTIYF. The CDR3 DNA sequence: TGTGCCAGCAGCTTACGGGGGGCTGGAAACACCATATATTTT.

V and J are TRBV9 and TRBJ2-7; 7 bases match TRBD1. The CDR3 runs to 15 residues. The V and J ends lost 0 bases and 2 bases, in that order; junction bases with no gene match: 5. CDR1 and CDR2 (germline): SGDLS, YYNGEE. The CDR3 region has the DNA TGTGCCAGCAGCGTAGAAGGGGGCACGACCTACGAGCAGTACTTC. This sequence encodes CASSVEGGTTYEQYF.

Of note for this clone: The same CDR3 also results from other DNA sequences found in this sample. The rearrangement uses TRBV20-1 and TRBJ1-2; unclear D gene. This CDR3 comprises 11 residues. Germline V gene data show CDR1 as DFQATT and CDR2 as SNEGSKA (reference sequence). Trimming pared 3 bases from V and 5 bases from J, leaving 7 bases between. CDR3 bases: TGCAGTGCTAGGACGGGGTATGGCTACACCTTC. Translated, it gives CSARTGYGYTF.

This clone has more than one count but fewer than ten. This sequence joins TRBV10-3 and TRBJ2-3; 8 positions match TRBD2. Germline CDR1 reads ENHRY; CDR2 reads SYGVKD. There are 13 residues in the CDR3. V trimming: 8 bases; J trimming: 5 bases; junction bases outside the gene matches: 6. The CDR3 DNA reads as TGTGCCATCGGCGGGGGGAACAAAGATACGCAGTATTTT. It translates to CAIGGGNKDTQYF.

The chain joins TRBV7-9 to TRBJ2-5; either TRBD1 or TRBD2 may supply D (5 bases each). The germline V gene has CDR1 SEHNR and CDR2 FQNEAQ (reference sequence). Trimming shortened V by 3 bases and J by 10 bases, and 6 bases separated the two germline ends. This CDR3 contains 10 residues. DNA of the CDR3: TGTGCCAGCAGCTTGGGGGTCCAGTACTTC. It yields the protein CASSLGVQYF.